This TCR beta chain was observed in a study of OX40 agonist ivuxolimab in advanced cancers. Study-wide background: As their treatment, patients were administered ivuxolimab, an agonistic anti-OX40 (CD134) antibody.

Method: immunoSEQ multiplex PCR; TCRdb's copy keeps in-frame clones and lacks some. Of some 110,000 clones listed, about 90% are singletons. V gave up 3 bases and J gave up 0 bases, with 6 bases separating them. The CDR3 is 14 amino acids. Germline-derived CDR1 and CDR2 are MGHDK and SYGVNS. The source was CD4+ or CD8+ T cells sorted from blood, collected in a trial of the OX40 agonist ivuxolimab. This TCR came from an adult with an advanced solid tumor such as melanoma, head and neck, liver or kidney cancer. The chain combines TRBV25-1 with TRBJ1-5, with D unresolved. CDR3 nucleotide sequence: TGTGCCAGCAGTGATCCCTATAGCAATCAGCCCCAGCATTTT. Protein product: CASSDPYSNQPQHF.